The 32 T cell receptor beta chains reported below all come from one sample, sequenced in a study of blood T cell repertoires in COVID-19. The data were produced by immunoSEQ multiplex PCR, yet TCRdb's version contains in-frame clones alone and is incomplete. Seen here are some 150,000 clones, about 83% observed once, and the top ten hold 3.6%. The material sequenced was PBMCs or T cells enriched from blood (not recorded which). The receptors originated from a woman aged 50 to 65 in a cohort exposed to, infected with or recovered from COVID-19 (not recorded which).

The chain uses TRBV10-2 and TRBJ1-6; 8 nucleotides align to TRBD1. Unmatched junction bases numbered 6, after V lost 2 bases and J lost 12 bases. The CDR3 spans 14 residues. Per the germline V gene, CDR1 is WSHSY and CDR2 is SAAADI. The CDR3 DNA is TGCGCCAGCAGTGAGGGACAGGGCCTCTTACCCCTCCACTTT. Encoded protein: CASSEGQGLLPLHF.

This chain uses TRBV27 with TRBJ2-7, with D possibly being TRBD1 (5 bases). The CDR3 has 17 residues. Trimming removed 2 bases at V and 2 bases at J, with 19 bases between. Per germline, CDR1 MNHEY and CDR2 SMNVEV (reference sequence). CDR3 residues: CASSLKWGSLRTYEQYF. The CDR3 DNA reads TGTGCCAGCAGTTTAAAATGGGGCAGCCTAAGGACCTACGAGCAGTACTTC.

The chain combines TRBV5-1 with TRBJ1-6; possibly TRBD1 for D (6 bases). The CDR3 sequence is 14 residues long. Trimming pared 4 bases from V and 6 bases from J, leaving 11 bases between. Germline CDR1 and CDR2: SGHRS and YFSETQ. CDR3 bases: TGCGCCAGCAGCCCTCGGACAGCTAATTCACCCCTCCACTTT. It translates to CASSPRTANSPLHF.

V and J are TRBV27 and TRBJ2-5; 11 bases match TRBD2. Germline values: CDR1 MNHEY, CDR2 SMNVEV (reference sequence). V dropped 6 bases and J dropped 5; count of bases not matched to a gene: 11. The CDR3 length is 16 residues. The CDR3 region is CASSISGGAKWETQYF. The CDR3 nucleotides read TGTGCCAGCAGCATTAGCGGGGGGGCAAAGTGGGAGACCCAGTACTTC.

The J gene is TRBJ1-2, the V gene TRBV19; tentative D call: TRBD1 (5 bases). The V gene's germline CDR1 is LNHDA and CDR2 SQIVND (reference sequence). The CDR3 has 16 amino acids. Trimming took 5 bases from V and 7 from J, leaving 23 bases between them. The chain's CDR3 is CASSLTADGQGGGYTF. The DNA of the CDR3 is TGTGCCAGTAGTCTCACCGCCGACGGGCAGGGAGGTGGCTACACCTTC.

V and J are TRBV2 and TRBJ2-2; 10 bases line up with TRBD1. Germline V lookup: CDR1 SNHLY, CDR2 FYNNEI. CDR3 length: 16 amino acids. Trimming took 8 bases from V and 4 from J; bases not matched to a gene: 10. CDR3 in DNA: TGTGCCAGCTCTTCCGGGACAGGGGTTGGCACCGGGGAGCTGTTTTTT. This sequence encodes CASSSGTGVGTGELFF.

V gene TRBV27 combines with J gene TRBJ2-7; D is unclear. Deletions cut 2 bases from V and 3 bases from J, with 8 bases between. Looked up from germline, CDR1 is MNHEY and CDR2 is SMNVEV (reference sequence). This CDR3 comprises 13 residues. CDR3 residues: CASSLRQNYEQYF. CDR3 coding DNA: TGTGCCAGCAGTTTACGCCAGAACTACGAGCAGTACTTC.

V is TRBV19 and J is TRBJ2-3; unclear D gene. V shed 3 bases and J shed 3 bases, with 13 bases lying between them. Per the germline V gene, CDR1 is LNHDA and CDR2 is SQIVND (reference sequence). This CDR3 has 15 amino acids. Written as DNA, the CDR3 is TGTGCCAGTAGTATGAGTCCATTGTGGACAGATACGCAGTATTTT. Its translation: CASSMSPLWTDTQYF.

V and J are TRBV4-2 and TRBJ1-6; possible D gene TRBD1, 6 bases. This CDR3 comprises 15 residues. Germline lookup yields CDR1 LGHNA and CDR2 YNFKEQ. The V and J ends lost 0 bases and 10 bases respectively, with 13 bases between them. The CDR3 DNA sequence: TGTGCCAGCAGCCAAGATGGGACAATGGGATCACCCCTCCACTTT. Residues: CASSQDGTMGSPLHF.

The chain carries TRBV29-1 and TRBJ2-1, with 10 nucleotides matching TRBD2. V trimming: 7 bases; J trimming: 8 bases; junction bases outside the gene matches: 8. Germline CDR1 and CDR2: SQVTM and ANQGSEA. The CDR3 is 13 amino acids. CDR3 DNA: TGCAGCGGCCTGGCTAGCGGGAGCTATGAGCAGTTCTTC. Encoded protein: CSGLASGSYEQFF.

The chain has TRBV15 and TRBJ2-7; 8 nucleotides align to TRBD1. The CDR3 loop spans 13 amino acids. CDR1 LNHNV and CDR2 YYDKDF come from the germline V gene (reference sequence). Trimming at V came to 0 bases and at J to 7 bases, leaving 2 bases not matched to a gene. The CDR3 bases are TGTGCCACCAGCAGAGATCAGGGGGCGGAGCAGTACTTC. Translation gives CATSRDQGAEQYF. The whole variable domain, remainder taken from reference TRBV15 and TRBJ2-7, is DAMVIQNPRYQVTQFGKPVTLSCSQTLNHNVMYWYQQKSSQAPKLLFHYYDKDFNNEADTPDNFQSRRPNTSFCFLDIRSPGLGDTAMYLCATSRDQGAEQYFGPGTRLTVT.

The chain uses TRBV3-1 (or the pseudogene TRBV3-2) and TRBJ2-3; the D gene is possibly TRBD1 (6 bases). CDR3 length equals 17 residues. Looked up from germline, CDR1 is LGHDT and CDR2 is YNNKEL (reference sequence). V was clipped by 3 bases and J by 2 bases, with 18 bases between them. Here the CDR3 DNA reads TGTGCCAGCAGCCACCACATGGACAGCCTGAACACAGATACGCAGTATTTT. It is translated as CASSHHMDSLNTDTQYF.

This chain connects TRBV28 to TRBJ2-1, with 7 nucleotides matching TRBD2. Trimming took 5 bases from V and 5 from J; bases not matched to a gene: 12. The CDR3 is 16 residues long. Germline lookup yields CDR1 MDHEN and CDR2 SYDVKM. This CDR3 is CASSLQGGVRNNEQFF. CDR3 DNA: TGTGCCAGCAGTCTCCAGGGAGGGGTACGAAACAATGAGCAGTTCTTC.

This sequence joins TRBV2 and TRBJ2-1; the D gene is possibly TRBD2 (6 bases). The CDR3 runs 14 residues. CDR1 is SNHLY and CDR2 is FYNNEI in the germline V gene. The V gene lost 8 bases and the J gene lost 0 bases, with 11 bases spanning the gap. CDR3 sequence: CASRAGSSYNEQFF. CDR3 nucleotides: TGTGCCAGCCGGGCCGGGAGCTCCTACAATGAGCAGTTCTTC. The full variable domain, its missing parts supplied by reference TRBV2 and TRBJ2-1, is EPEVTQTPSHQVTQMGQEVILRCVPISNHLYFYWYRQILGQKVEFLVSFYNNEISEKSEIFDDQFSVERPDGSNFTLKIRSTKLEDSAMYFCASRAGSSYNEQFFGPGTRLTVL.

This rearrangement joins TRBV9 to TRBJ1-5, with D perhaps TRBD1 (5 bases). The CDR3 has 13 amino acids. Germline CDR1 SGDLS, CDR2 YYNGEE. Trimming took 3 bases from V and 5 from J, leaving 9 bases between them. The CDR3 region is CASSGQGDQPQHF. The CDR3 coding sequence is TGTGCCAGCAGCGGCCAGGGTGATCAGCCCCAGCATTTT.

V and J are TRBV28 and TRBJ1-1, with 10 bases aligning to TRBD1. The CDR3 extends over 15 amino acids. V lost 2 bases, J lost 5 bases, and 5 bases stayed unmatched. Germline CDR1 and CDR2: MDHEN and SYDVKM. The CDR3 bases are TGTGCCAGCAGTTTAGGGACAGGGGCGGGGACTGAAGCTTTCTTT. Its protein product is CASSLGTGAGTEAFF.

V and J are TRBV5-1 and TRBJ2-1; 7 bases are shared with TRBD1. The J segment lost 1 base and the V segment lost 4 bases, leaving 5 bases of the junction unmatched. The CDR3 is 15 amino acids. Per the germline V gene, CDR1 is SGHRS and CDR2 is YFSETQ. The CDR3 nucleotides read TGCGCCAGCAGCCGGGACAGTGCATCCTACAATGAGCAGTTCTTC. Its translation is CASSRDSASYNEQFF.

The V and J genes are TRBV5-1 and TRBJ1-1, with D unclear. Germline CDR1 reads SGHRS; CDR2 reads YFSETQ. The CDR3 extends over 13 amino acids. V lost 0 bases and J lost 6, with 9 bases in between. CDR3 in DNA: TGCGCCAGCAGCTTGGCAGGTGTCGCTGAAGCTTTCTTT. Protein product: CASSLAGVAEAFF.

The chain joins TRBV25-1 to TRBJ1-1; 8 bases map to TRBD1. In germline, CDR1 is MGHDK, CDR2 SYGVNS. CDR3 size: 15 residues. V dropped 4 bases and J dropped 0; count of bases not matched to a gene: 4. CDR3 bases: TGTGCCAGCAGTGGGACAGGGTACATGAACACTGAAGCTTTCTTT. Translating it yields CASSGTGYMNTEAFF.

This clone was recorded a few times. The rearrangement links TRBV7-9 to TRBJ2-7; D might be TRBD1 (6 bases). The CDR3 runs to 14 residues. Germline V gives CDR1 SEHNR, CDR2 FQNEAQ (reference sequence). V shed 4 bases and J shed 5 bases, with 15 bases lying between them. The CDR3 is CASSSVGQSHEQYF. In DNA form, the CDR3 reads TGTGCCAGCAGCTCCGTAGGACAGTCACACGAGCAGTACTTC. The full variable domain, completed using reference TRBV7-9 and TRBJ2-7, is DTGVSQNPRHKITKRGQNVTFRCDPISEHNRLYWYRQTLGQGPEFLTYFQNEAQLEKSRLLSDRFSAERPKGSFSTLEIQRTEQGDSAMYLCASSSVGQSHEQYFGPGTRLTVT.

The chain recombines TRBV14 with TRBJ2-6, with TRBD2 matching 9 bases. The V gene end was trimmed by 3 bases and the J gene end by 1 base; junction bases not matched to a gene: 7. This CDR3 is built from 18 residues. Germline-derived CDR1 and CDR2 are SGHDN and FVKESK. CDR3 sequence reads: CASSHLSGRASGANVLTF. CDR3 sequence (DNA): TGTGCCAGCAGCCATCTTAGCGGGAGAGCTTCTGGGGCCAACGTCCTGACTTTC.

The rearrangement joins TRBV7-2 to TRBJ2-7; D remains unclear. V was pared by 0 bases and J by 5 bases, with 8 bases between. Germline V gene lookup returns CDR1 SGHTA and CDR2 FQGNSA. The CDR3 consists of 13 residues. In DNA, the CDR3 is TGTGCCAGCAGCTTAGCATTTCTCCACGAGCAGTACTTC. Its protein product is CASSLAFLHEQYF.

This rearrangement joins TRBV10-3 to TRBJ1-1; TRBD1 agrees at 11 bases. Per the germline V gene, CDR1 is ENHRY and CDR2 is SYGVKD. CDR3 length: 18 amino acids. V lost 5 bases to trimming and J lost 0 bases; unmatched junction nucleotides: 11. The CDR3 sequence: CAISKLPGQGDMNTEAFF. The CDR3 region has the DNA TGTGCCATCAGTAAGCTTCCGGGACAGGGGGATATGAACACTGAAGCTTTCTTT.

The chain is built from TRBV7-9 and TRBJ2-7, with 8 bases lining up with TRBD2. The germline CDR1 and CDR2 sequences are SEHNR and FQNEAQ (reference sequence). CDR3 length: 15 residues. Trimming took 1 base from V and 3 from J; bases not matched to a gene: 5. CDR3 sequence: CASSLETGGLYEQYF. The CDR3 DNA reads TGTGCCAGCAGCTTAGAAACGGGGGGGCTCTACGAGCAGTACTTC.

V is TRBV5-4 and J is TRBJ1-6; D possibly corresponds to TRBD1 (6 bases). From germline, CDR1 is SGHNT and CDR2 YYREEE (reference sequence). The V end lost 4 bases, the J end lost 7 bases, and 15 bases lay between the germline ends. The CDR3 contains 15 residues. This CDR3 is CASSTNRQDNSPLHF. DNA of the CDR3: TGTGCCAGCAGCACCAACCGACAGGACAATTCACCCCTCCACTTT.

The rearrangement links TRBV7-8 to TRBJ1-2, with 8 bases identical to TRBD1. This CDR3 contains 14 residues. The junction had 8 bases not matched to a gene; V was cut back by 5 bases and J by 6 bases. CDR1 and CDR2 from the germline V gene are SGHVS and FQNEAQ. CDR3 nucleotides: TGTGCCAGCAGCGGCAGGGGGCCCACTGATGGCTACACCTTC. Translating gives CASSGRGPTDGYTF.

The chain carries TRBV9 and TRBJ1-2, with a possible D match to TRBD1 (6 bases). CDR1 is SGDLS, CDR2 YYNGEE, per germline. CDR3 size: 15 residues. The V and J ends lost 3 bases and 6 bases respectively, with 18 bases between them. CDR3 loop: CASSAPGGAWDGYTF. CDR3 bases: TGTGCCAGCAGCGCCCCGGGGGGGGCTTGGGATGGCTACACCTTC.

This chain connects TRBV2 to TRBJ1-5, with D possibly matching TRBD1 (5 bases). Trimming cost V 8 bases and J 0 bases, with 11 bases left between them. CDR1 and CDR2 from the germline V gene are SNHLY and FYNNEI. The CDR3 totals 14 residues. CDR3 residues: CASGIGHSNQPQHF. Here the CDR3 DNA reads TGTGCCAGCGGTATCGGACATAGCAATCAGCCCCAGCATTTT. Together with reference TRBV2 and TRBJ1-5, the CDR3 gives the full variable domain: EPEVTQTPSHQVTQMGQEVILRCVPISNHLYFYWYRQILGQKVEFLVSFYNNEISEKSEIFDDQFSVERPDGSNFTLKIRSTKLEDSAMYFCASGIGHSNQPQHFGDGTRLSIL.

The rearrangement uses TRBV7-2 and TRBJ2-3, with TRBD2 matching over 15 bases. There are 18 residues in the CDR3. The V gene end was trimmed by 4 bases and the J gene end by 2 bases; junction bases not matched to a gene: 7. CDR1 and CDR2 from the germline V gene are SGHTA and FQGNSA. The CDR3 DNA sequence: TGTGCCAGCAGCTCTGGACTAGCGGGGGGGATGTTCACAGATACGCAGTATTTT. Its protein product is CASSSGLAGGMFTDTQYF.

The gene calls are TRBV3-1 (or the pseudogene TRBV3-2) and TRBJ2-7; the match to TRBD2 covers 11 bases. The CDR3 spans 15 residues. The ends lost 6 bases at V and 3 bases at J; junction bases unmatched: 7. Germline V gene data show CDR1 as LGHDT and CDR2 as YNNKEL (reference sequence). The CDR3 nucleotides are TGTGCCAGCAGTCGCACTAGCGGGAGTATCTACGAGCAGTACTTC. Its protein product is CASSRTSGSIYEQYF.

This clone was recorded once. This chain connects TRBV5-6 to TRBJ2-7; D is perhaps TRBD1 (6 bases). The V gene's germline CDR1 is SGHDT and CDR2 YYEEEE. The V gene lost 5 bases and the J gene lost 4 bases, with 16 bases spanning the gap. This CDR3 has 14 amino acids. The CDR3: CASRPGTRIYEQYF. The CDR3 DNA is TGTGCCAGCAGACCCGGGACAAGGATTTACGAGCAGTACTTC. The variable domain in full, completed from reference TRBV5-6 and TRBJ2-7, reads DAGVTQSPTHLIKTRGQQVTLRCSPKSGHDTVSWYQQALGQGPQFIFQYYEEEERQRGNFPDRFSGHQFPNYSSELNVNALLLGDSALYLCASRPGTRIYEQYFGPGTRLTVT.

V and J are TRBV19 and TRBJ2-1; D perhaps matches TRBD2 (5 bases). Trimming left V 3 bases short and J 6 bases short, with 15 bases between. The CDR3 runs 15 residues. The germline CDR1 and CDR2 sequences are LNHDA and SQIVND (reference sequence). DNA for the CDR3: TGTGCCAGTAGTATGATGTGGGAGTCAAGCAATGAGCAGTTCTTC. This codes for CASSMMWESSNEQFF.